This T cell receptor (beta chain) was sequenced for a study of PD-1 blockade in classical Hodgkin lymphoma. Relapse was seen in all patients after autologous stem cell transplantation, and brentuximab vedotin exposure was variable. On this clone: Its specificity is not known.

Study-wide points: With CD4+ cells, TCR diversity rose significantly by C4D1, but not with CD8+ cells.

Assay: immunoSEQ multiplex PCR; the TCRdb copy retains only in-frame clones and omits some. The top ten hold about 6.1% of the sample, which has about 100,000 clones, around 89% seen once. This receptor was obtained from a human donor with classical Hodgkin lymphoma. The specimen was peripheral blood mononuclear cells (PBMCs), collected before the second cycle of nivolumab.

CDR3 region: CASSPVISGGQGETQYF. The CDR3 nucleotides read TGTGCCAGCAGCCCCGTCATTAGCGGGGGCCAGGGGGAGACCCAGTACTTC. This sequence joins TRBV7-2 and TRBJ2-5, with 9 bases fitting TRBD2. CDR1 is SGHTA, CDR2 FQGNSA, per germline. This CDR3 contains 17 residues. V was pared by 5 bases and J by 5 bases, with 15 bases of the junction left unmatched. Drawing the rest from reference TRBV7-2 and TRBJ2-5, the complete variable domain is GAGVSQSPSNKVTEKGKDVELRCDPISGHTALYWYRQSLGQGLEFLIYFQGNSAPDKSGLPSDRFSAERTGGSVSTLTIQRTQQEDSAVYLCASSPVISGGQGETQYFGPGTRLLVL.